The 31 T cell receptor beta chains below come from one sample, sequenced in a study of CD8 T cells in Susac syndrome. The RNA input was 0.5 to 1 ug, and it was reverse transcribed with random hexamers. TCRdb reprocessed the immunoSEQ multiplex PCR reads via MiXCR and lists one record per CDR3 protein. The table records roughly 110,000 distinct CDR3 sequences, less than 95% of them present only once. Specimen: CD8+ T cells from PBMCs. These receptors were collected from a human donor with Susac syndrome.

CDR3 bases: TGTGCCAGCAGCGTGTCCCAGGGGGCTGGCTACACCTTC. Translating gives CASSVSQGAGYTF. The chain is built from TRBV9 and TRBJ1-2, with 8 bases that match TRBD1. V was pared by 2 bases and J by 7 bases, with 4 bases of the junction left unmatched. Germline-derived CDR1 and CDR2 are SGDLS and YYNGEE. This CDR3 has 13 residues.

V and J are TRBV2 and TRBJ2-2, with 9 bases identical to TRBD1. Trimming took 9 bases from V and 2 from J; bases not matched to a gene: 4. The CDR3 covers 14 residues. Germline V gene lookup returns CDR1 SNHLY and CDR2 FYNNEI. CDR3 residues: CARTGGGNTGELFF. The DNA of the CDR3 is TGTGCCAGGACAGGGGGAGGAAACACCGGGGAGCTGTTTTTT.

This chain joins TRBV2 and TRBJ2-3; 7 bases are a match to TRBD1. The CDR3 contains 15 residues. J gave up 2 bases and V 5 bases, and 7 bases lay outside the gene matches. Germline V gene lookup returns CDR1 SNHLY and CDR2 FYNNEI. The CDR3 region is CASSSTGAHTDTQYF. CDR3 coding DNA: TGTGCCAGCAGTTCTACAGGGGCCCACACAGATACGCAGTATTTT.

The chain employs TRBV6-5 and TRBJ2-2; TRBD2 aligns across 8 bases. The CDR3 sequence is 17 residues long. Losses at the gene ends were 2 bases for V and 5 bases for J; bases not matched to a gene: 10. Germline V gene data show CDR1 as MNHEY and CDR2 as SVGAGI. The CDR3 DNA follows: TGTGCCAGCAGTTACCTACCTGGGACTAGATTTACCGGGGAGCTGTTTTTT. It yields the protein CASSYLPGTRFTGELFF.

This clonotype was seen once. V and J are TRBV13 and TRBJ2-5, with TRBD1 matching 10 bases. CDR3 size: 16 residues. V shed 5 bases, J shed 1 base, and the junction held 7 bases outside the gene matches. Germline CDR1 is PRHDT and CDR2 is FYEKMQ (reference sequence). For the CDR3, the DNA is TGTGCCAGCAGCCCCCGGACAGGGGGGTCCCAAGAGACCCAGTACTTC. Protein sequence: CASSPRTGGSQETQYF.

The V call is TRBV14, the J call TRBJ2-1; 8 nucleotides align to TRBD1. The CDR3 extends over 16 amino acids. Germline CDR1 is SGHDN and CDR2 is FVKESK. V shed 0 bases, J shed 4 bases, and the junction held 5 bases outside the gene matches. The CDR3 loop is CASSQDEGQGYNEQFF. CDR3 DNA sequence: TGTGCCAGCAGCCAAGACGAAGGACAGGGATACAATGAGCAGTTCTTC.

The rearrangement uses TRBV16 and TRBJ1-5, with D perhaps TRBD1 (5 bases). Trimming pared 0 bases from V and 7 bases from J, leaving 7 bases between. Germline loops: CDR1 KGHSY, CDR2 FQNENV. The CDR3 totals 13 residues. The DNA of the CDR3 is TGTGCCAGCAGCCAATCGGAGGGGCAGCCCCAGCATTTT. Translating gives CASSQSEGQPQHF.

This CDR3 is CASSPLAGSAYEQYF. The CDR3 DNA sequence: TGTGCCAGCAGCCCCCTAGCGGGGAGCGCCTACGAGCAGTACTTC. The chain is built from TRBV7-8 and TRBJ2-7, with TRBD2 matching 9 bases. Germline V gene data show CDR1 as SGHVS and CDR2 as FQNEAQ. Trimming removed 5 bases from V and 2 bases from J; junction bases left unmatched: 7. This CDR3 is built from 15 residues.

The V gene is TRBV4-3, the J gene TRBJ1-2, with a tentative D call TRBD1 (5 bases). CDR3 length: 15 residues. Trimming shortened V by 4 bases and J by 6 bases, and 18 bases separated the two germline ends. The germline CDR1 and CDR2 sequences are LGHNA and YSLEER. Here the CDR3 DNA reads TGCGCCAGCAGCCCTAGGGACGGCCCAGGGAATGGCTACACCTTC. It encodes CASSPRDGPGNGYTF.

The V and J genes are TRBV6-5 and TRBJ2-5; D may match TRBD1 or TRBD2 (5 bases each). Trimming left V 8 bases short and J 5 bases short, with 15 bases between. The CDR3 is made up of 13 amino acids. Per the germline V gene, CDR1 is MNHEY and CDR2 is SVGAGI. The CDR3 spells CASGPGTWETQYF. The CDR3 coding sequence is TGTGCCAGCGGACCCGGGACCTGGGAGACCCAGTACTTC.

V and J are TRBV7-9 and TRBJ2-3; D call uncertain. CDR1 and CDR2 (germline): SEHNR, FQNEAQ (reference sequence). Deletions cut 5 bases from V and 1 base from J, with 10 bases between. The CDR3 covers 14 residues. CDR3 loop: CASSPSRGTDTQYF. DNA of the CDR3: TGTGCCAGCAGCCCGAGTAGGGGCACAGATACGCAGTATTTT. The whole variable domain, filled in from reference TRBV7-9 and TRBJ2-3, reads DTGVSQNPRHKITKRGQNVTFRCDPISEHNRLYWYRQTLGQGPEFLTYFQNEAQLEKSRLLSDRFSAERPKGSFSTLEIQRTEQGDSAMYLCASSPSRGTDTQYFGPGTRLTVL.

The chain uses TRBV29-1 and TRBJ2-7; TRBD1 is a possible D gene (7 bases). Trimming took off 7 bases at V and 2 bases at J, with 15 bases between the two ends. This CDR3 is built from 13 residues. CDR1 and CDR2 from the germline V gene are SQVTM and ANQGSEA. The CDR3 is CSAIGGTAYEQYF. DNA for the CDR3: TGCAGCGCCATCGGCGGGACAGCCTACGAGCAGTACTTC.

The chain uses TRBV7-8 and TRBJ2-3; D may be TRBD2 (6 bases). V lost 4 bases, J lost 0 bases, and 14 bases lay in between. The CDR3 is 16 amino acids. Germline CDR1 SGHVS, CDR2 FQNEAQ. Written as DNA, the CDR3 is TGTGCCAGCAGCTCCTTGCGGGACGGAAGCACAGATACGCAGTATTTT. Protein product: CASSSLRDGSTDTQYF.

The V gene is TRBV27, the J gene TRBJ2-7; 9 bases match TRBD1. Germline V gives CDR1 MNHEY, CDR2 SMNVEV (reference sequence). Germline trimming cut 2 bases from V and 1 base from J; bases unmatched to any gene: 3. CDR3 size: 15 residues. CDR3 sequence: CASSLVGTGSYEQYF. For the CDR3, the DNA is TGTGCCAGCAGTTTAGTCGGGACAGGGTCCTACGAGCAGTACTTC.

This chain links TRBV3-1 with TRBJ2-1, with D possibly matching TRBD2 (6 bases). This CDR3 contains 15 residues. CDR1 is LGHDT and CDR2 is YNNKEL in the germline V gene (reference sequence). V lost 0 bases to trimming and J lost 6 bases, with 12 bases between them. CDR3 residues: CASSQDPGGSNEQFF. The CDR3 nucleotides read TGTGCCAGCAGCCAAGATCCTGGAGGGAGCAATGAGCAGTTCTTC.

In this sample, this clonotype turned up once. This chain uses TRBV29-1 with TRBJ2-5; TRBD1 agrees at 9 bases. V shed 6 bases, J shed 5 bases, and the junction held 10 bases outside the gene matches. CDR1 and CDR2 (germline): SQVTM, ANQGSEA. The CDR3 consists of 14 residues. The CDR3 DNA reads as TGCAGCGTCGACACAGGGGGCCCGTCCGAGACCCAGTACTTC. Protein: CSVDTGGPSETQYF.

The rearrangement links TRBV13 to TRBJ2-2; D is undetermined. The V and J ends lost 7 bases and 6 bases respectively, with 9 bases between them. The CDR3 loop spans 12 amino acids. In germline, CDR1 is PRHDT, CDR2 FYEKMQ (reference sequence). The CDR3: CASTYQPGELFF. The CDR3 region has the DNA TGTGCCAGCACTTACCAGCCCGGGGAGCTGTTTTTT.

The chain combines TRBV29-1 with TRBJ2-3; D is unclear. V lost 7 bases and J lost 3, with 11 bases in between. The CDR3 runs 12 residues. Germline V lookup: CDR1 SQVTM, CDR2 ANQGSEA. This chain's CDR3 is CSAAERTDTQYF. In DNA, the CDR3 is TGCAGCGCTGCAGAGAGGACAGATACGCAGTATTTT.

The chain is built from TRBV9 and TRBJ2-7; TRBD2 matches at 8 bases. The V gene's germline CDR1 is SGDLS and CDR2 YYNGEE. Germline trimming cut 3 bases from V and 5 bases from J; bases unmatched to any gene: 7. The CDR3 sequence is 14 residues long. CDR3: CASSGGGGPHEQYF. In nucleotides, the CDR3 is TGTGCCAGCAGCGGAGGCGGGGGGCCCCACGAGCAGTACTTC.

The CDR3 protein is CSARDRRLAGGYNEQFF. The CDR3 DNA sequence: TGCAGTGCTAGAGATCGCCGACTAGCGGGAGGCTACAATGAGCAGTTCTTC. The rearrangement joins TRBV20-1 to TRBJ2-1; the match to TRBD2 covers 13 bases. Germline CDR1 and CDR2: DFQATT and SNEGSKA (reference sequence). The CDR3 loop spans 17 amino acids. V trimming: 0 bases; J trimming: 3 bases; junction bases outside the gene matches: 5.

The J gene is TRBJ1-2, the V gene TRBV9; D remains unclear. The CDR3 covers 12 residues. Germline CDR1 SGDLS, CDR2 YYNGEE. The V end was cut by 3 bases, the J end by 4 bases, with 7 bases between. The CDR3 protein is CASSALAYGYTF. In nucleotides, the CDR3 is TGTGCCAGCAGCGCCCTAGCCTATGGCTACACCTTC.

The CDR3 bases are TGTGCTGAGCAAGGATCAGACAGGAACACTGAAGCTTTCTTT. This encodes CAEQGSDRNTEAFF. J is TRBJ1-1 and V is TRBV27, with D tentatively TRBD1 (5 bases). The V gene's germline CDR1 is MNHEY and CDR2 SMNVEV (reference sequence). This CDR3 is 14 amino acids long.

The rearrangement uses TRBV12-3 or TRBV12-4 and TRBJ2-6; unclear D gene. CDR3 length equals 16 residues. V lost 5 bases and J 0 bases, leaving 11 bases between the germline ends. The CDR3 coding sequence is TGTGCCAGCAGTCCGGGCCCTTTCTCTGGGGCCAACGTCCTGACTTTC. Translated: CASSPGPFSGANVLTF.

This clonotype was seen just once. The gene calls are TRBV9 and TRBJ2-7; tentative D call: TRBD1 (5 bases). The CDR3 covers 14 residues. Germline values: CDR1 SGDLS, CDR2 YYNGEE. V lost 4 bases to trimming and J lost 0 bases, with 11 bases between them. The CDR3 region is CASSQGGSSYEQYF. The CDR3 DNA reads as TGTGCCAGCAGCCAGGGCGGCAGCTCCTACGAGCAGTACTTC.

The chain recombines TRBV25-1 with TRBJ2-2; D may match TRBD1 or TRBD2 (5 bases each). The CDR3 is 14 amino acids. Trimming cost V 7 bases and J 2 bases, with 11 bases left between them. Germline CDR1 reads MGHDK; CDR2 reads SYGVNS. CDR3 in amino acids: CASKTGGNTGELFF. The CDR3 DNA reads TGTGCCAGCAAAACAGGAGGCAACACCGGGGAGCTGTTTTTT. The full variable domain, its missing parts supplied by reference TRBV25-1 and TRBJ2-2, is EADIYQTPRYLVIGTGKKITLECSQTMGHDKMYWYQQDPGMELHLIHYSYGVNSTEKGDLSSESTVSRIRTEHFPLTLESARPSHTSQYLCASKTGGNTGELFFGEGSRLTVL.

This clonotype has only one observation. The V and J genes are TRBV12-5 and TRBJ1-1, with D tentatively TRBD1 (6 bases). The V end was cut by 7 bases, the J end by 7 bases, with 19 bases between. Germline loops: CDR1 LGHNT, CDR2 FRNRAP. The CDR3 runs 14 residues. Written as DNA, the CDR3 is TGTGCTAGTGCCCCGAAGGGGACATCTTTTGAAGCTTTCTTT. Translating it yields CASAPKGTSFEAFF.

The chain joins TRBV4-2 to TRBJ2-3; TRBD2 matches at 12 bases. The CDR3 covers 17 residues. V lost 4 bases, J lost 0 bases, and 5 bases stayed unmatched. Germline CDR1 LGHNA, CDR2 YNFKEQ. The CDR3 nucleotides read TGTGCCAGCAGCCCCTGGACTAGCGGGGTTAGCACAGATACGCAGTATTTT. It encodes CASSPWTSGVSTDTQYF.

The rearrangement uses TRBV29-1 and TRBJ1-1, with unresolved D. Trimming cost V 3 bases and J 0 bases, with 11 bases left between them. Per germline, CDR1 SQVTM and CDR2 ANQGSEA. The CDR3 has 14 amino acids. This CDR3 is CSVEERSLNTEAFF. CDR3 in DNA: TGCAGCGTTGAGGAACGGTCCCTGAACACTGAAGCTTTCTTT.

V is TRBV27 and J is TRBJ1-5, with D possibly TRBD1 on 6 matching bases. Germline V gene data show CDR1 as MNHEY and CDR2 as SMNVEV (reference sequence). V gave up 5 bases and J gave up 7 bases, with 15 bases separating them. CDR3 length equals 14 residues. CDR3 bases: TGTGCCAGCAGTCGCGGGGGCGGGGAACAGCCCCAGCATTTT. The encoded protein is CASSRGGGEQPQHF.

The gene calls are TRBV9 and TRBJ2-1; the D gene is possibly TRBD2 (6 bases). This CDR3 contains 17 residues. The germline V gene encodes CDR1 SGDLS and CDR2 YYNGEE. V lost 0 bases to trimming and J lost 7 bases, with 20 bases between them. The CDR3 loop is CASSVELGGGLRNEQFF. Here the CDR3 DNA reads TGTGCCAGCAGCGTAGAACTAGGTGGGGGGTTACGGAATGAGCAGTTCTTC. The whole variable domain, filled in from reference TRBV9 and TRBJ2-1, reads DSGVTQTPKHLITATGQRVTLRCSPRSGDLSVYWYQQSLDQGLQFLIQYYNGEERAKGNILERFSAQQFPDLHSELNLSSLELGDSALYFCASSVELGGGLRNEQFFGPGTRLTVL.

The CDR3 region has the DNA TGTGCCAGCAGTTACAGTTGGCACAGTGCAACTAATGAAAAACTGTTTTTT. Its translation: CASSYSWHSATNEKLFF. The rearrangement uses TRBV6-5 and TRBJ1-4, with unresolved D. CDR1 is MNHEY, CDR2 SVGAGI, per germline. Trimming removed 2 bases at V and 0 bases at J, with 13 bases between. This CDR3 is 17 amino acids long.